The rows below give T cell receptor beta chains drawn from one sample of a study of OX40 agonist ivuxolimab in advanced cancers. Repertoires were generated with immunoSEQ multiplex PCR, while TCRdb's copy carries only in-frame clones and drops some. Of some 76,000 clones listed, 92% are singletons. Sequenced material: CD4+ or CD8+ T cells sorted from blood, taken in a trial of the OX40 agonist ivuxolimab. The source is an adult with an advanced solid tumor such as melanoma, head and neck, liver or kidney cancer. Both conserved end residues are part of each CDR3.

v_gene: TRBV4-2; CDR3aa: CASSRLGTDEAFF
v_gene: TRBV4-1; CDR3aa: CASSRDGEGINTGELFF
v_gene: TRBV9; CDR3aa: CASTGIGGNGYTF
v_gene: TRBV29-1; CDR3aa: CSARAGATYEQYF
v_gene: TRBV4-2; CDR3aa: CASSQEIGGTDTQYF
v_gene: TRBV7-6; CDR3aa: CASSLDVGPGNTIYF
v_gene: TRBV29-1; CDR3aa: CSVELVLTLDTEAFF
v_gene: TRBV6-5; CDR3aa: CASSSGTSYNEQFF
v_gene: TRBV7-6; CDR3aa: CASSQGTETQYF
v_gene: TRBV10-3; CDR3aa: CAISLDRGRGYTF
v_gene: TRBV18; CDR3aa: CASSPEGNTGELFF
v_gene: TRBV5-4; CDR3aa: CASSLYRTYEQYF
v_gene: TRBV10-3; CDR3aa: CAISESSDRGLNTGELFF
v_gene: TRBV6-4; CDR3aa: CASSDSELGASTDTQYF
v_gene: TRBV27; CDR3aa: CASGQGSSYEQYF
v_gene: TRBV27; CDR3aa: CASSLGGARYEQYF
v_gene: TRBV18; CDR3aa: CASSPGILVHEQYF
v_gene: TRBV4-1; CDR3aa: CASSRTGLDEQYF
v_gene: TRBV9; CDR3aa: CASSLWGGSYEQYF
v_gene: TRBV7-3; CDR3aa: CASSLRPGEQYF
v_gene: TRBV7-3; CDR3aa: CASSRSGGAEETQYF
v_gene: TRBV9; CDR3aa: CASRSGDNTDTQYF
v_gene: TRBV11-3; CDR3aa: CASSHPVYNSPLHF
v_gene: TRBV6-5; CDR3aa: CASSYSQEGSPLHF
v_gene: TRBV7-6; CDR3aa: CASSLGAGEGSNQPQHF
v_gene: TRBV6-1; CDR3aa: CASSQHPPDVQYF
v_gene: TRBV7-9; CDR3aa: CASSLGAGVDGYTF
v_gene: TRBV11-2; CDR3aa: CASGGSYEQYF
v_gene: TRBV4-2; CDR3aa: CASSQWPDTQYF
v_gene: TRBV23-1; CDR3aa: CASSQSAVGGATNEKLFF
v_gene: TRBV27; CDR3aa: CASTLRAGDGYTF
v_gene: TRBV5-5; CDR3aa: CASSLTRGSNYGYTF
v_gene: TRBV10-3; CDR3aa: CAISEPSTTDTQYF
v_gene: TRBV5-6; CDR3aa: CASSLAGSLYEQYF
v_gene: TRBV5-1; CDR3aa: CASSLYGVATYNEQFF
v_gene: TRBV4-3; CDR3aa: CASSPAGEAYGYTF
v_gene: TRBV4-1; CDR3aa: CASSSQVLDYGYTF
v_gene: TRBV7-9; CDR3aa: CASSWATYEQYF
v_gene: TRBV7-3; CDR3aa: CASSLTGELFF